The clone carrying this T cell receptor beta chain was recorded a few times. The same CDR3 arises from other DNA sequences in this sample as well. The data are from a study of metastatic and nonmetastatic thyroid tumors. Every patient underwent thyroid surgery untreated. Using MiXCR, TCRdb re-called clones from the PCR reads. The sample contains about 4,300 clones, about 35% of which appear only once. Germline V gene lookup returns CDR1 MNHNS and CDR2 SASEGT. The CDR3 runs to 15 residues. Trimming stripped 6 bases from V and 10 bases from J, with 19 bases between. This sequence originates from a female donor with papillary thyroid cancer or a benign thyroid nodule (not recorded which). Some clones in this sample may be carry-over from other donors' samples. The rearrangement joins TRBV6-1 to TRBJ1-6; perhaps TRBD1 as D (6 bases). Source material: adjacent normal tissue. Here the CDR3 DNA reads TGTGCCAGCAGCCAACTGCAGGGAGGGGGATCACCCCTCCACTTT. Amino acids: CASSQLQGGGSPLHF.